This T cell receptor beta chain was obtained from a study of blood T cells in healthy people across ages (dated by TCRdb to 2013 to 2016). Background on the whole study: Template switching captured roughly one uniquely barcoded TCR beta cDNA molecule per two T cells in model experiments. To track age-related changes in TCR beta repertoire diversity, the study relied on deep sequencing normalized with unique cDNA molecular identifiers. Four age groups were formed from the donors: young (average approximately 15 years), middle-aged (approximately 39), aged (62) and long-lived (around 82). To avoid experimental bias, donors of different ages were distributed randomly across sequencing lanes. Two additional independent replicas of 1 million unique cDNA reads from the same blood draw were analyzed for two donors (one aged 18 to 30 and one aged 80 or older).

Library preparation employed 5' RACE. The sequencer listed for this sample is Illumina HiSeq 2500. A second PCR of roughly 7 to 11 cycles was performed with a sample-barcoded 5' primer and a J-beta primer mix. A unique molecular identifier was introduced onto each TCR beta cDNA molecule by a template-switch 5' adaptor carrying 12 random nucleotides. Each sample yielded at least 3 million CDR3-containing paired-end reads. All of the RNA was converted into first-strand cDNA using the Mint cDNA synthesis kit, with a TRBC-specific oligonucleotide serving as the primer. Following uracil-DNA glycosylase treatment, all cDNA underwent a first 18-cycle PCR with the universal primers M1SS and BC2_uni_R. Concerning the study's data processing: For normalization, 1 million high-quality reads, each with a distinct molecular identifier, were randomly selected from each sample. Instead of being binned into consensus sequences, reads that shared molecular identifiers were thrown out. MiTCR, set to a Q25 quality threshold and the strictest error-elimination algorithm, was used for CDR3 identification, clonotype clustering and error correction. A nonparametric unseen species model with Euler transformation was used to estimate lower-bound total TCR beta diversity. TCRdb reprocessing: public reads trimmed at Q25 with fastp, clones called with MiXCR, in-frame beta chains kept. CDR3 protein duplicates are merged, each entry listing the most common genes and DNA. The V and J calls, along with clone size, are taken from TCRdb and not from the paper's own processing. The sample table records about 1.7 million distinct CDR3 sequences; 28% of these occur just once. The ten largest clones take up 7.7% of the sample.

As concerns this clonotype: No cognate antigen has been identified for it. At one end the junction does not follow the germline gene, possibly because of a read error.

Reading the germline V gene gives CDR1 MNHEY and CDR2 SVGAGI. From the cysteine up to the phenylalanine, the CDR3 has a length of 15 residues. The kept DNA is CDR3 alone, 45 bases in frame from the first base. Broader findings and caveats from the paper: Bulk unsorted PBMC profiling prevented conclusive comparison of naive and antigen-experienced compartments. Estimates of total diversity from one million sequenced T cells were regarded as lower bounds and underestimates. Observed TCR beta diversity per million T cells fell roughly linearly with age, and a significant reduction was already apparent by age around 44. Compared with the aged group, the long-lived group had more naive CD4+ T cells, fewer expanded clones and increased TCR diversity, suggesting age selection. Because the CMV infection status of the donors was unknown, age-related changes in expanded clonotypes may potentially have been confounded. There was a strong correlation between observed TCR beta diversity and the percentage of naive T cells measured by flow cytometry.

The donors were roughly 40 Caucasian individuals from Russia, aged 6 to 90 years, who were systemically healthy. Roughly 10 milliliters of peripheral blood were collected from each donor into EDTA-treated Vacutainer tubes. Ficoll-Paque density-gradient centrifugation was used to isolate PBMCs, with at least 6.5 million per sample. Trizol reagent was used to extract total RNA from PBMCs, with at least 5.5 micrograms per sample. For every donor, flow cytometry on a PBMC aliquot measured the percentage of naive CD45RAhigh/CD27high T cells. This clonotype was sampled from a woman aged 30 to 39 in good health. Sequences were obtained from blood. The chain is encoded by TRBV6-5 joined to TRBJ2-2; TRBD2 aligns with 8 central bases. The nucleotides read TGTGCCAGCAGAACGGGACTAGGATCCACCGGGGAGCGGTTTTTT. This codes for CASRTGLGSTGERFF.